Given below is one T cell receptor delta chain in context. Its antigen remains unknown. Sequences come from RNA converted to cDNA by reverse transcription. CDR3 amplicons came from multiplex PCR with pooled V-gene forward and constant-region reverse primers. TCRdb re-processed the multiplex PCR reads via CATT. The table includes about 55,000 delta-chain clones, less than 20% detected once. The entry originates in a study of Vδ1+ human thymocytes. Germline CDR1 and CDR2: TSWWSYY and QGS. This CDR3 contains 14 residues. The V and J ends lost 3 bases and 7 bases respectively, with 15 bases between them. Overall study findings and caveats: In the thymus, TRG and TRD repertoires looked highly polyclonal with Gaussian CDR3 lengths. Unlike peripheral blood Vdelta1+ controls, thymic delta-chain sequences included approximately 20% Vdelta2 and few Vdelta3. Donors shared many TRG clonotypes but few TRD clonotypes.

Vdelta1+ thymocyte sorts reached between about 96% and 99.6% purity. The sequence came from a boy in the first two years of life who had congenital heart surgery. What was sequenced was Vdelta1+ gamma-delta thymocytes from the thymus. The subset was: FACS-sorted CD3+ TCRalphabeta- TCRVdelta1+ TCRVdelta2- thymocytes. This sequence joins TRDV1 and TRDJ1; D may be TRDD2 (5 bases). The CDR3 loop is CALGEGSFHPKLIF. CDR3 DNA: TGTGCTCTTGGGGAGGGTAGCTTCCACCCTAAACTCATCTTT.